This T cell receptor (beta chain) emerged from a study of blood T cell repertoires in COVID-19. Study-wide context: Acute and convalescent COVID-19 samples came from the United States, Italy and Spain. Sources were T cells, B-cell-depleted T cells, or PBMCs; the material itself was cDNA or gDNA.

Per the original methods: Researchers report that nucleated cell counts were estimated from reference gene primer amplification. Method: immunoSEQ multiplex PCR; TCRdb's copy keeps in-frame clones and lacks some. The V and J calls and clone size come from that table; D and trimming were worked out from the DNA. The sample records tens of thousands of clones, approximately 88% being singletons. In germline, CDR1 is SEHNR, CDR2 FQNEAQ (reference sequence). This CDR3 is built from 15 residues. The V gene lost 0 bases and the J gene lost 7 bases, with 13 bases spanning the gap. The chain is built from TRBV7-9 and TRBJ2-1; a weak D match, TRBD2 (6 bases). The sequence was collected from a human donor with active COVID-19. The donor label of this sample is uncertain. Material: peripheral blood. CDR3 bases: TGTGCCAGCAGCTTAGCGGTCGGTGGGGGGAATGAGCAGTTCTTC. It is translated as CASSLAVGGGNEQFF.